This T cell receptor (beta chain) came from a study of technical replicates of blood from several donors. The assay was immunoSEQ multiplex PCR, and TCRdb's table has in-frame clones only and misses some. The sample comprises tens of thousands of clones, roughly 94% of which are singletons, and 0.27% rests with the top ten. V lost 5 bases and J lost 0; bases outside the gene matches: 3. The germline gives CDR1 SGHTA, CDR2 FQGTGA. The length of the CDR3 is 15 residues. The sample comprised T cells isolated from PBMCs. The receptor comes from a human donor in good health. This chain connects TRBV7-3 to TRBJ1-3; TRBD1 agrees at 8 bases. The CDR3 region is CASSLTGVSGNTIYF. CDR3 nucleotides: TGTGCCAGCAGCCTGACAGGGGTCTCTGGAAACACCATATATTTT.